This T cell receptor (beta chain) appears in the sequencing data of a study of T cells after yellow fever vaccination. TCRdb called the 5' RACE reads again in MiXCR, with one record for every CDR3 protein. The top ten clones hold 35% to 45% of a sample with under 200,000 distinct CDR3 sequences, about 10% of them seen once. Germline assignment: CDR1 SGHAT and CDR2 FQNNGV. Trimming removed 7 bases at V and 5 bases at J, with 20 bases between. This CDR3 has 15 amino acids. This TCR derives from a young man who received the YFV17D yellow fever vaccine. The sample was CD8+ T cells sorted from PBMCs, taken 15 days after the yellow fever booster vaccination. This sequence joins TRBV11-2 and TRBJ2-5; D gene ambiguous. The CDR3 spells CASNRDTPQEETQYF. As DNA, the CDR3 is TGTGCCAGCAACCGCGATACACCCCAGGAGGAGACCCAGTACTTC.